A single sample is the source of the 25 T cell receptor beta chains below, sequenced in a study of TIL therapy for anti-PD-1-resistant metastatic lung cancer. The immunoSEQ assay was v3. This table comes from immunoSEQ multiplex PCR, and its TCRdb copy is limited to in-frame clones, with some not included. This table has tens of thousands of clones, 74% appearing once. Time point reported: pre-treatment sample, taken before nivolumab and TIL therapy. The sample here was blood, taken at baseline. The receptors here all came from a woman between 30 and 80 years old with non-small cell lung cancer.

This clone was seen only once. The rearrangement uses TRBV30 and TRBJ1-6; a possible D gene is TRBD1 (6 bases). The germline V and J ends were trimmed by 4 bases and 7 bases, with 14 bases remaining between them. There are 14 residues in the CDR3. Germline V gives CDR1 GTSNPN, CDR2 SVGIG (reference sequence). Here the CDR3 DNA reads TGTGCCTGGAAACAGGGAAGTCGGAATTCACCCCTCCACTTT. Translated: CAWKQGSRNSPLHF.

This clone was counted a single time. The rearrangement links TRBV4-1 to TRBJ2-6, with 8 bases fitting TRBD2. The germline gives CDR1 MGHRA, CDR2 YSYEKL. The CDR3 is 19 residues long. V lost 0 bases to trimming and J lost 1 base; unmatched junction nucleotides: 8. CDR3 amino acids: CASSQETLAGTSGANVLTF. CDR3 sequence (DNA): TGCGCCAGCAGCCAAGAAACGTTAGCGGGGACTTCTGGGGCCAACGTCCTGACTTTC.

Only a few counts were recorded for this clone. V is TRBV7-9 and J is TRBJ1-2; D gene uncertain. From germline, CDR1 is SEHNR and CDR2 FQNEAQ (reference sequence). The CDR3 consists of 14 residues. V shed 2 bases and J shed 5 bases, with 12 bases lying between them. This CDR3 is CASSLSNPTYGYTF. The CDR3 DNA reads TGTGCCAGCAGCTTATCAAATCCGACTTATGGCTACACCTTC.

With regard to this clone: This sample also contains other DNA sequences that code for the same CDR3. This sequence joins TRBV5-6 and TRBJ2-7; D ambiguous. In germline, CDR1 is SGHDT, CDR2 YYEEEE. V lost 7 bases and J 4 bases, leaving 12 bases between the germline ends. The CDR3 sequence is 12 residues long. The CDR3 DNA is TGTGCCAGCTCCTTACGGGCTTACGAGCAGTACTTC. It yields the protein CASSLRAYEQYF.

This rearrangement joins TRBV11-2 to TRBJ2-3; D is undetermined. The CDR3 extends over 14 amino acids. Trimming took 0 bases from V and 3 from J, leaving 7 bases between them. Germline V gene lookup returns CDR1 SGHAT and CDR2 FQNNGV. CDR3 residues: CASSLEPRTDTQYF. The CDR3 DNA reads TGTGCCAGCAGCTTAGAACCTAGGACAGATACGCAGTATTTT.

The rearrangement links TRBV7-8 to TRBJ2-3; the match to TRBD2 covers 13 bases. Germline V CDR1 and CDR2: SGHVS, FQNEAQ. This CDR3 has 18 amino acids. The ends lost 2 bases at V and 5 bases at J; junction bases unmatched: 10. The CDR3 DNA reads as TGTGCCAGCAGCTTAAGGCGGACTAGCGGGAGTGAGGTAGATACGCAGTATTTT. Translation: CASSLRRTSGSEVDTQYF.

V is TRBV19 and J is TRBJ2-1; 10 bases are a match to TRBD1. The junction had 8 bases not matched to a gene; V was cut back by 2 bases and J by 4 bases. The germline V gene encodes CDR1 LNHDA and CDR2 SQIVND (reference sequence). The CDR3 contains 17 residues. CDR3 in DNA: TGTGCCAGTAGTATATGGGAATGGGACAGGGGTTACAATGAGCAGTTCTTC. This translates into CASSIWEWDRGYNEQFF.

The chain joins TRBV6-1 to TRBJ1-3, with a possible D match to TRBD1 (6 bases). Trimming shortened V by 0 bases and J by 2 bases, and 11 bases separated the two germline ends. The CDR3 sequence is 16 residues long. Germline CDR1 reads MNHNS; CDR2 reads SASEGT. CDR3 protein: CASSEALPGAGNTIYF. In DNA form, the CDR3 reads TGTGCCAGCAGTGAAGCGCTTCCAGGGGCTGGAAACACCATATATTTT.

The V and J genes are TRBV12-5 and TRBJ1-6; a possible D gene is TRBD1 (5 bases). Germline CDR1 LGHNT, CDR2 FRNRAP. This CDR3 comprises 12 residues. V lost 5 bases to trimming and J lost 10 bases, with 9 bases between them. The CDR3 region is CASGLEGSPLHF. The CDR3 DNA reads as TGTGCTAGTGGTCTTGAGGGGTCACCCCTCCACTTT. Using reference TRBV12-5 and TRBJ1-6 for the parts outside the CDR3, the full variable domain is DARVTQTPRHKVTEMGQEVTMRCQPILGHNTVFWYRQTMMQGLELLAYFRNRAPLDDSGMPKDRFSAEMPDATLATLKIQPSEPRDSAVYFCASGLEGSPLHFGNGTRLTVT.

The chain couples TRBV2 to TRBJ1-3, with unresolved D. Trimming cost V 6 bases and J 0 bases, with 9 bases left between them. This CDR3 is 14 amino acids long. CDR1 and CDR2 from the germline V gene are SNHLY and FYNNEI. This CDR3 is CASRREPSGNTIYF. The CDR3 DNA reads TGTGCCAGCAGGAGGGAGCCCTCTGGAAACACCATATATTTT. The whole variable domain, remainder taken from reference TRBV2 and TRBJ1-3, is EPEVTQTPSHQVTQMGQEVILRCVPISNHLYFYWYRQILGQKVEFLVSFYNNEISEKSEIFDDQFSVERPDGSNFTLKIRSTKLEDSAMYFCASRREPSGNTIYFGEGSWLTVV.

This sequence joins TRBV7-9 and TRBJ2-1; D unresolved. V was clipped by 10 bases and J by 7 bases, with 14 bases between them. In germline, CDR1 is SEHNR, CDR2 FQNEAQ (reference sequence). This CDR3 is 12 amino acids long. The CDR3, as DNA: TGTGCCAACCCGCCATCGAGTAATGAGCAGTTCTTC. Residues: CANPPSSNEQFF.

The chain carries TRBV6-1 and TRBJ2-7; weak D call: TRBD2 (5 bases). V was shortened by 8 bases and J by 4 bases, with 9 bases between the two germline ends. The germline V gene encodes CDR1 MNHNS and CDR2 SASEGT. This CDR3 is built from 11 residues. The CDR3 region is CASGREYEQYF. The DNA for the CDR3 is TGTGCCAGCGGACGGGAATACGAGCAGTACTTC.

This chain connects TRBV4-2 to TRBJ2-5, with D perhaps given as TRBD1 or TRBD2 (5 bases each). This CDR3 is built from 16 residues. Germline V gives CDR1 LGHNA, CDR2 YNFKEQ. Trimming stripped 5 bases from V and 5 bases from J, with 21 bases between. This CDR3 is CASSLGPSDSGETQYF. In DNA, the CDR3 is TGTGCCAGCAGCTTGGGACCCAGCGACTCGGGGGAGACCCAGTACTTC.

The chain links TRBV2 to TRBJ1-1, with 10 positions matching TRBD1. From germline, CDR1 is SNHLY and CDR2 FYNNEI. This CDR3 is built from 15 residues. The ends lost 5 bases at V and 10 bases at J; junction bases unmatched: 13. In nucleotides, the CDR3 is TGTGCCAGCAGTACCCCGGGACAGGGGCAAGCTGGAGCTTTCTTT. It is translated as CASSTPGQGQAGAFF.

The V and J genes are TRBV2 and TRBJ2-3, with unresolved D. Germline CDR1 SNHLY, CDR2 FYNNEI. The CDR3 is made up of 12 amino acids. V lost 2 bases and J lost 3, with 3 bases in between. CDR3 amino acids: CASSENTDTQYF. CDR3 sequence (DNA): TGTGCCAGCAGTGAAAATACAGATACGCAGTATTTT.

The sample holds a few counts of this clone. The chain recombines TRBV19 with TRBJ1-1; TRBD1 might be the D (5 bases). The V and J ends lost 5 bases and 3 bases respectively, with 10 bases between them. Germline values: CDR1 LNHDA, CDR2 SQIVND (reference sequence). The CDR3 spans 13 residues. Here the CDR3 DNA reads TGTGCCAGTAGTGTCAGGGAGGACACTGAAGCTTTCTTT. It yields the protein CASSVREDTEAFF.

The chain has TRBV6-5 and TRBJ2-4; 7 bases are shared with TRBD2. The CDR3 is made up of 15 amino acids. Germline V lookup: CDR1 MNHEY, CDR2 SVGAGI. V gave up 5 bases and J gave up 1 base; unmatched junction bases: 5. The CDR3 sequence is CASSTQRDAKNIQYF. The CDR3 bases are TGTGCCAGCAGTACCCAGCGGGATGCCAAAAACATTCAGTACTTC.

This clone has just a few counts. V is TRBV6-1 and J is TRBJ1-2; D call uncertain. This CDR3 spans 13 amino acids. The V gene's germline CDR1 is MNHNS and CDR2 SASEGT. Trimming left V 2 bases short and J 0 bases short, with 4 bases between. CDR3 nucleotide sequence: TGTGCCAGCAGTGAATCAGCTAACTATGGCTACACCTTC. Its protein product is CASSESANYGYTF.

V usage is TRBV9 and J usage is TRBJ2-7; D is possibly TRBD1 (6 bases). Germline lookup yields CDR1 SGDLS and CDR2 YYNGEE. The CDR3 has 13 amino acids. Trimming left V 5 bases short and J 7 bases short, with 16 bases between. The DNA for the CDR3 is TGTGCCAGCAGTGGCAGGGGCCCGGGGGAGCAGTACTTC. Protein product: CASSGRGPGEQYF.

The rearrangement links TRBV5-1 to TRBJ2-5, with 9 nucleotides matching TRBD1. V gave up 7 bases and J gave up 5 bases; unmatched junction bases: 18. CDR3 length equals 17 residues. The germline V gene has CDR1 SGHRS and CDR2 YFSETQ. CDR3 amino acids: CASYPDPGQGRMETQYF. CDR3 nucleotides: TGCGCCAGCTATCCCGATCCGGGACAGGGTCGTATGGAGACCCAGTACTTC. The full variable domain, its missing parts supplied by reference TRBV5-1 and TRBJ2-5, is KAGVTQTPRYLIKTRGQQVTLSCSPISGHRSVSWYQQTPGQGLQFLFEYFSETQRNKGNFPGRFSGRQFSNSRSEMNVSTLELGDSALYLCASYPDPGQGRMETQYFGPGTRLLVL.

The gene calls are TRBV11-2 and TRBJ2-7; 13 bases are shared with TRBD2. The CDR3 runs to 15 residues. Germline V CDR1 and CDR2: SGHAT, FQNNGV. The V segment lost 3 bases and the J segment 12 bases; nucleotides outside the gene matches: 11. The CDR3 region has the DNA TGTGCCAGCAGCTTGGAGACTAGCGGGAGGACACCTCCGTACTTC. Amino acids: CASSLETSGRTPPYF.

The chain joins TRBV14 to TRBJ1-1; D gene unclear. CDR3 length: 15 amino acids. With 2 bases removed from V and 2 bases from J, the gap between germline ends came to 12 bases. Looked up from germline, CDR1 is SGHDN and CDR2 is FVKESK. The CDR3 sequence is CASSQSTGSNTEAFF. The CDR3 region has the DNA TGTGCCAGCAGCCAATCAACGGGCAGCAACACTGAAGCTTTCTTT.

The chain combines TRBV5-1 with TRBJ1-1; possible D gene TRBD1, 6 bases. The ends were cut back, 0 bases at V and 5 bases at J, with 14 bases in the middle. The CDR3 covers 15 residues. The V gene's germline CDR1 is SGHRS and CDR2 YFSETQ. The CDR3 protein is CASSLVGGAGTEAFF. The DNA for the CDR3 is TGCGCCAGCAGCTTGGTGGGGGGCGCGGGAACTGAAGCTTTCTTT.

This chain uses TRBV5-6 with TRBJ2-1; 11 bases map to TRBD1. With V trimmed by 3 bases and J by 9 bases, 11 bases remained unmatched. The V gene's germline CDR1 is SGHDT and CDR2 YYEEEE. This CDR3 region has 16 residues. The CDR3 sequence: CASSWAGTGGLIEQFF. The CDR3 DNA reads TGTGCCAGCAGCTGGGCCGGGACAGGGGGGCTCATTGAGCAGTTCTTC.

The rearrangement uses TRBV6-5 and TRBJ1-2; D is unclear. Germline V gene lookup returns CDR1 MNHEY and CDR2 SVGAGI. V lost 5 bases to trimming and J lost 0 bases, with 7 bases between them. The CDR3 has 13 amino acids. The CDR3 spells CASSRTSNYGYTF. The CDR3 DNA follows: TGTGCCAGCAGTAGGACCTCTAACTATGGCTACACCTTC.